This TCR beta chain was sequenced for a study of blood T cell repertoires in COVID-19. Study-wide background: Whether acute or convalescent, the COVID-19 samples came from the United States, Italy and Spain.

The CDR3 runs to 15 residues. Looked up from germline, CDR1 is SGHKS and CDR2 is YYEKEE (reference sequence). Unmatched junction bases numbered 11, after V lost 5 bases and J lost 3 bases. This table comes from immunoSEQ multiplex PCR, and its TCRdb copy is limited to in-frame clones, with some not included. The sample holds roughly 170,000 clones, more than 70% seen once. Ages ranged from about 18 to 90 years, with residence in around 24 US areas. The material sequenced was PBMCs or T cells enriched from blood (not recorded which). The chain links TRBV5-5 to TRBJ2-7; TRBD1 matches 7 bases. The receptor's source is a woman aged 50 to 60 in a cohort exposed to, infected with or recovered from COVID-19 (not recorded which). As DNA, the CDR3 is TGTGCCAGCAGGTTGAGGTGGGACAGCCTCTACGAGCAGTACTTC. This encodes CASRLRWDSLYEQYF.